A selection of T cell receptor beta chains follows, all from one sample in a study of blood T cells in healthy people across ages. TCRdb processed the 5' RACE reads anew with MiXCR; each CDR3 protein has one entry. The repertoire holds 600,000 to 800,000 distinct CDR3 sequences, with over 20% as singletons. The specimen was blood. The receptors here all came from a man aged 70 or older in good health. CDR3s include the opening cysteine and the closing phenylalanine or tryptophan. The D gene is left open where the match is weak. Clone size, where shown, is once, few, many, or a class for clones that have expanded.

TRBD1 | TRBJ1-2 | few | TRBV12-3/TRBV12-4 | TGTGCCAGCACCCTGGGGCAGGGGGCATGGGGCTACACCTTC | CASTLGQGAWGYTF
. | TRBJ2-2 | few | TRBV20-1 | TGCAGTGCCAGAGAGGGGTTCGGGGAGCTGTTTTTT | CSAREGFGELFF
TRBD1 | TRBJ1-1 | few | TRBV5-1 | TGCGCCAGCAGCCAATTACAGGGGAGGTACACTGAAGCTTTCTTT | CASSQLQGRYTEAFF
. | TRBJ2-3 | . | TRBV7-3 | TGTGCCAGCAGCTTAACGCTCCGCGGCTCCCTCTCCGGGAAGTATTTT | CASSLTLRGSLSGKYF
. | TRBJ2-7 | . | TRBV4-1 | TGCGCCAGCAGCCAAGATTCTGGCCAGGGAATAGGCGAGCAGTACTTC | CASSQDSGQGIGEQYF
TRBD2 | TRBJ2-5 | . | TRBV3-1 | TGTGCCAGCAGCCAAGATTCCAGCGGGAGTGGGGAGACCCAGTACTTC | CASSQDSSGSGETQYF
. | TRBJ2-2 | few | TRBV20-1 | TGCAGTGCTAGTTGGGGGTCCGGGGAGCTGTTTTTT | CSASWGSGELFF
. | TRBJ1-4 | few | TRBV4-1 | TGCGCCAGCAGCCAATGGGGCAGCGGCAGTGAAAAACTGTTTTTT | CASSQWGSGSEKLFF
TRBD1 | TRBJ2-7 | . | TRBV5-1 | TGCGCCAGCAGCTTCCCGGGACAGGGGATTTACGAGCAGTACTTC | CASSFPGQGIYEQYF
. | TRBJ2-1 | . | TRBV11-2 | TGTGCCAGCAGCTTAGATGCAGGCTTGGGTGAGCAGTTCTTC | CASSLDAGLGEQFF
TRBD1 | TRBJ2-2 | few | TRBV4-1 | TGCGCCAACAGCCAAGGGGGCGACACCGGGGAGCTGTTTTTT | CANSQGGDTGELFF
. | TRBJ2-3 | few | TRBV20-1 | TGCAGTGCAGGGGAACAGTTTAGCACAGATACGCAGTATTTT | CSAGEQFSTDTQYF
. | TRBJ1-5 | . | TRBV7-2 | TGTGCCAGCAGCTTAGGACACCCTGTTCAGCCCCAGCATTTT | CASSLGHPVQPQHF
TRBD2 | TRBJ2-3 | . | TRBV5-1 | TGCGCCAGCAGCTTGTCCGGGACTAGCAAGATAGATACGCAGTATTTT | CASSLSGTSKIDTQYF
TRBD2 | TRBJ2-2 | . | TRBV10-3 | TGTGCCACAAGGGAAACTAGCGGGAACACCGGGGAGCTGTTTTTT | CATRETSGNTGELFF
TRBD2 | TRBJ2-3 | few | TRBV6-2/TRBV6-3 | TGTGCCAGCAGTACCAGGACTAGCGGGACGGTGGATACGCAGTATTTT | CASSTRTSGTVDTQYF
. | TRBJ2-1 | . | TRBV3-1 | TGTGCCAGCAGCCAAGATCCCGGACTCCTGAGCTCCTACAATGAGCAGTTCTTC | CASSQDPGLLSSYNEQFF
. | TRBJ2-6 | few | TRBV4-3 | TGCGCCAGCAGCCAAGATGCCGCTTCTGGGGCCAACGTCCTGACTTTC | CASSQDAASGANVLTF
. | TRBJ2-5 | many | TRBV5-1 | TGCGCCAGCAGCTTGGATCCAGGGCAAGAGACCCAGTACTTC | CASSLDPGQETQYF
TRBD1 | TRBJ2-5 | few | TRBV6-5 | TGTGCCAGCAGTTCCTTCTACTCGGCACAGGGGGCTGAGACCCAGTACTTC | CASSSFYSAQGAETQYF
TRBD2 | TRBJ2-2 | few | TRBV7-3 | TGTGCCAGCAGAGTTTCTAGCGGGGACACCGGGGAGCTGTTTTTT | CASRVSSGDTGELFF
. | TRBJ2-7 | few | TRBV14 | TGTGCCAGCAGCTTCCTACCCAACCACGAGCAGTACTTC | CASSFLPNHEQYF
TRBD2 | TRBJ2-7 | . | TRBV7-6 | TGTGCCAGCAGCTTTGCGGGAGAGATCTCCTACGAGCAGTACTTC | CASSFAGEISYEQYF
. | TRBJ2-1 | . | TRBV5-1 | TGCGCCAGCAGCGCAGGGGGAGGGAATTATGAGCAGTTCTTC | CASSAGGGNYEQFF
TRBD2 | TRBJ2-7 | . | TRBV20-1 | TGCAGTGCTGCCAGACTAGCGGGTATCTCCTACGAGCAGTACTTC | CSAARLAGISYEQYF
TRBD1 | TRBJ2-3 | . | TRBV9 | TGTGCCAGCGGCTTAGGACAGGCCACAGATACGCAGTATTTT | CASGLGQATDTQYF
. | TRBJ2-5 | few | TRBV25-1 | TGTGCCAGCAGTGACGTGGGGACGCGAGAGACCCAGTACTTC | CASSDVGTRETQYF
. | TRBJ2-3 | few | TRBV20-1 | TGCAGTGCTGCTGCCACAGATACGCAGTATTTT | CSAAATDTQYF
. | TRBJ2-5 | once | TRBV7-2 | TGTGCCAGCAGCCGGGAGTTAGGGCCCGAAGAGACCCAGTACTTC | CASSRELGPEETQYF
TRBD2 | TRBJ2-4 | . | TRBV7-9 | TGTGCCAGCAGCTGGTCTAGCGGGAGAAGCAACATTCAGTACTTC | CASSWSSGRSNIQYF
TRBD2 | TRBJ2-5 | . | TRBV11-2 | TGTGCCAGCAGCCCGTCTAGCGGGATGGTAGAGACCCAGTACTTC | CASSPSSGMVETQYF
TRBD1 | TRBJ1-2 | . | TRBV27 | TGTGCCAGCAGTATCCGGGGACAGGGGTCGTATGGCTACACCTTC | CASSIRGQGSYGYTF
. | TRBJ2-5 | many | TRBV6-6 | TGTGCCAGCAGAGGTTACCAAGAGACCCAGTACTTC | CASRGYQETQYF
. | TRBJ1-4 | once | TRBV18 | TGTGCCAGCTCACCATCGGGGGGGCGGTATGAAAAACTGTTTTTT | CASSPSGGRYEKLFF
TRBD2 | TRBJ2-5 | many | TRBV29-1 | TGCAGCGTACTGGGGGGACTAGCGGCACAAGAGACCCAGTACTTC | CSVLGGLAAQETQYF
. | TRBJ2-4 | many | TRBV21-1 | TGTGCCAGCACCCAATCGGGTACAGTAGATCCGGGACGGGGGTACTTC | CASTQSGTVDPGRGYF
TRBD2 | TRBJ2-7 | . | TRBV5-1 | TGCGCCAGCAGCTTGGTGTCTTTGGGGACTAGCGGGGATTACGAGCAGTACTTC | CASSLVSLGTSGDYEQYF
TRBD1 | TRBJ1-2 | few | TRBV12-3/TRBV12-4 | TGTGCCAGCAGTTTCGGACAGGGTTTGGAGACCTTC | CASSFGQGLETF
. | TRBJ2-1 | . | TRBV19 | TGTGCCAGTAGCTCCATCAGCGGCAATGAGCAGTTCTTC | CASSSISGNEQFF